A single sample gave rise to the 3 T cell receptor beta chains below, sequenced in a study of regulatory T cells in long-lasting Graves disease (dated by TCRdb to about 2021). Read against the paper, the sample's time point label means: persistent/refractory GD, antithyroid drugs over 5 years with positive TRAb. For both TCR sequencing and RNA sequencing, RNA was extracted from PBMCs using TRIzol. The library came from multiplex PCR. TCRdb records Illumina HiSeq 4000 as the sequencer. iRepertoire HTBI primers and Arm-PCR amplification of CDR3 regions were used to construct TCR beta libraries. Starting from the raw public reads, TCRdb applied fastp trimming at Q25, assembled clones with MiXCR and retained in-frame beta chains. Each entry merges the rows of one CDR3 protein and shows their most common DNA and genes. Here the sample has about 470,000 distinct CDR3 sequences; less than 25% occur a single time. The top ten clones comprise about 7.8% of the sample.

This material consisted of peripheral blood mononuclear cells (PBMCs), taken when the disease was refractory, from a patient treated with antithyroid drugs. These receptors came from a female donor with Graves disease.

The chain carries TRBV7-9 and TRBJ2-5; TRBD2 matches 9 bases. The V gene's germline CDR1 is SEHNR and CDR2 FQNEAQ (reference sequence). The CDR3 consists of 16 residues. The V and J ends lost 4 bases and 5 bases, in that order; junction bases with no gene match: 11. CDR3 coding DNA: TGTGCCAGCAGCTCAAATAGCGGGAGAGACCGGGAGACCCAGTACTTC. This encodes CASSSNSGRDRETQYF.

J is TRBJ1-5 and V is TRBV6-1; TRBD1 agrees at 7 bases. CDR3 length: 16 amino acids. The V and J ends lost 4 bases and 3 bases, in that order; junction bases with no gene match: 9. Germline lookup yields CDR1 MNHNS and CDR2 SASEGT. CDR3 nucleotides: TGTGCCAGCAGTGCTACCGGGACAGACAACAATCAGCCCCAGCATTTT. It translates to CASSATGTDNNQPQHF.

In its sample, this clonotype was seen a few times. The J gene is TRBJ2-7, the V gene TRBV11-3; D is perhaps TRBD2 (6 bases). V was shortened by 5 bases and J by 6 bases, with 11 bases between the two germline ends. The CDR3 extends over 12 amino acids. Germline values: CDR1 SGHNT, CDR2 YENEEA. The CDR3 DNA reads as TGTGCCAGCAGCCCGCGGGACGGCGAGCAGTACTTC. It is translated as CASSPRDGEQYF. Based on the CDR3 plus reference TRBV11-3 and TRBJ2-7, the full variable domain is EAGVVQSPRYKIIEKKQPVAFWCNPISGHNTLYWYLQNLGQGPELLIRYENEEAVDDSQLPKDRFSAERLKGVDSTLKIQPAELGDSAVYLCASSPRDGEQYFGPGTRLTVT.